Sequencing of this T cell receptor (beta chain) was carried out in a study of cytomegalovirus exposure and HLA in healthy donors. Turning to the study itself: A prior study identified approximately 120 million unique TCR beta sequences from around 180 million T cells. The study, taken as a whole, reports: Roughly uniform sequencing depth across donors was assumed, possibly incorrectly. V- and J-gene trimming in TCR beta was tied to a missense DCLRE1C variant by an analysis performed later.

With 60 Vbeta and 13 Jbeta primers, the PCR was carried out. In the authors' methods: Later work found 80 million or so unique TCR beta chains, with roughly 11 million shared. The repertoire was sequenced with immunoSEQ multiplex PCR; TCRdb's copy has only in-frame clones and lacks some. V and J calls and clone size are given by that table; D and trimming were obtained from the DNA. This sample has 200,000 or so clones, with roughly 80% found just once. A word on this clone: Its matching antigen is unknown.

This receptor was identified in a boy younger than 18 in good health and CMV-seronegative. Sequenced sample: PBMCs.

The CDR3 protein is CASSLGLPRTDTQYF. CDR3 coding DNA: TGTGCCAGCAGCCTAGGACTACCACGCACAGATACGCAGTATTTT. This sequence joins TRBV7-2 and TRBJ2-3; possible D gene TRBD2, 6 bases. This CDR3 is 15 amino acids long. V lost 5 bases and J 1 base, leaving 13 bases between the germline ends. Germline V gene sequence: CDR1 SGHTA, CDR2 FQGNSA.